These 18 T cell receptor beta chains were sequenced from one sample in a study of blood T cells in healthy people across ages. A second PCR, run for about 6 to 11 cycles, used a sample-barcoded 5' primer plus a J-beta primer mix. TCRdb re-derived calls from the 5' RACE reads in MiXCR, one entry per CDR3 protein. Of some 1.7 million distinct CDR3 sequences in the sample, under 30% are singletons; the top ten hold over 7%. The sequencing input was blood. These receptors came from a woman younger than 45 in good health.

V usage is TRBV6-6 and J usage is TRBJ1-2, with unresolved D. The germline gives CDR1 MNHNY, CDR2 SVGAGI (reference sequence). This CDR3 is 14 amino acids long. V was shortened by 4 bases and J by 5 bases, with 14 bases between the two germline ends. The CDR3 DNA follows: TGTGCCAGCAGTTCCTTGTCCGAGGTGTATGGCTACACCTTC. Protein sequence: CASSSLSEVYGYTF.

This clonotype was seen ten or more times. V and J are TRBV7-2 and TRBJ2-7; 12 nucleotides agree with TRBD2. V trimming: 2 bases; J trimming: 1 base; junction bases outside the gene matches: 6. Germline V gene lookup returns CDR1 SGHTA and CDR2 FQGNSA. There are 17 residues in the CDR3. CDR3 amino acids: CASSLYRLAGVSYEQYF. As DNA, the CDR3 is TGTGCCAGCAGCTTATACCGACTAGCGGGAGTGTCCTACGAGCAGTACTTC.

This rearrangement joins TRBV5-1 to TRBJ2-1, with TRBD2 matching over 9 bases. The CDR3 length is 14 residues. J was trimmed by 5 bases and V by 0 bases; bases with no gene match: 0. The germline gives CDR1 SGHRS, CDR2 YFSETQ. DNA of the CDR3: TGCGCCAGCAGCTTGGCTAGCGGGGACAATGAGCAGTTCTTC. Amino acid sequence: CASSLASGDNEQFF.

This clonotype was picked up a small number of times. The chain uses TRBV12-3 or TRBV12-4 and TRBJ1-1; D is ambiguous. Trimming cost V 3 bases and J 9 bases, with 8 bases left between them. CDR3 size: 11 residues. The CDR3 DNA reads TGTGCCAGCAGTTTCGGGTCTCAAGCTTTCTTT. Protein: CASSFGSQAFF.

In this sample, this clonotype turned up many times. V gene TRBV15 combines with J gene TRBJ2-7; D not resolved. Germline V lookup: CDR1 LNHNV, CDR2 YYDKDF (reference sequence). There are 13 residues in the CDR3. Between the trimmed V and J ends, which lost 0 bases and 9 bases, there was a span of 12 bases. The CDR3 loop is CATSRDVQDGQYF. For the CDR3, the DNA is TGTGCCACCAGCAGAGATGTGCAGGACGGGCAGTACTTC.

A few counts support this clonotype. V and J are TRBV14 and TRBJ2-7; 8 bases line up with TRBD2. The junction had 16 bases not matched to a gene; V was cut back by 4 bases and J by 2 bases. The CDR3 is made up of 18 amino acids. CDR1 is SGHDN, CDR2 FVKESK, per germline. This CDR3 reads CASSLQDRGGYPAYEQYF. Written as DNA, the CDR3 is TGTGCCAGCAGCCTCCAAGATCGCGGGGGGTACCCCGCCTACGAGCAGTACTTC.

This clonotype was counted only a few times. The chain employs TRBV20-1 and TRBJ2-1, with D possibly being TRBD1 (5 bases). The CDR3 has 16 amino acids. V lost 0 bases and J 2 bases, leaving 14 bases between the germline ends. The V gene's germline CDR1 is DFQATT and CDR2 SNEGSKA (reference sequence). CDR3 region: CSARDPGRAAYNEQFF. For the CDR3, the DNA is TGCAGTGCTAGAGATCCCGGCAGGGCCGCCTACAATGAGCAGTTCTTC.

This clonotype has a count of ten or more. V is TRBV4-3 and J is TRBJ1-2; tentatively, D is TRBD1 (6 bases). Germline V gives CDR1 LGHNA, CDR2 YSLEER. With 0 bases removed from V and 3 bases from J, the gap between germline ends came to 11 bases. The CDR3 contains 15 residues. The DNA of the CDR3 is TGCGCCAGCAGCCAAGATACAGGGACTGACTATGGCTACACCTTC. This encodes CASSQDTGTDYGYTF.

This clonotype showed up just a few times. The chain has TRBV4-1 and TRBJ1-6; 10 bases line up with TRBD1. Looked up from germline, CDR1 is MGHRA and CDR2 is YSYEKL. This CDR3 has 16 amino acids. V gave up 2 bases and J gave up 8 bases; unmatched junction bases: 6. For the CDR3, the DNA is TGCGCCAGCAGCCAAAGACAGGGGGCATGGGATTCACCCCTCCACTTT. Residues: CASSQRQGAWDSPLHF.

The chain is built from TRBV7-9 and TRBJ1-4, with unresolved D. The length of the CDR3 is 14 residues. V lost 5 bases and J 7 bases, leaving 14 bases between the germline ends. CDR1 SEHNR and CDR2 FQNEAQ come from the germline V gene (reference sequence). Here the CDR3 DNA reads TGTGCCAGCAGCCGGAACAGCGCGATTGAAAAACTGTTTTTT. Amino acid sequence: CASSRNSAIEKLFF.

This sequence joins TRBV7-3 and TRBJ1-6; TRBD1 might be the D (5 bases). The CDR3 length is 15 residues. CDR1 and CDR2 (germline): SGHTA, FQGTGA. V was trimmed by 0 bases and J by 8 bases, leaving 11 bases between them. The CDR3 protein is CASSLTAGLDSPLHF. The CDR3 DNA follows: TGTGCCAGCAGCTTAACGGCAGGGTTGGATTCACCCCTCCACTTT.

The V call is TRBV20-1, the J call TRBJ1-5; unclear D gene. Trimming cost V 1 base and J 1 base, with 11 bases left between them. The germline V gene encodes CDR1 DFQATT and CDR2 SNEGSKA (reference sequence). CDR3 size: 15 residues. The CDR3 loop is CSARAPPGSNQPQHF. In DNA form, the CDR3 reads TGCAGTGCTAGAGCCCCCCCAGGAAGCAATCAGCCCCAGCATTTT.

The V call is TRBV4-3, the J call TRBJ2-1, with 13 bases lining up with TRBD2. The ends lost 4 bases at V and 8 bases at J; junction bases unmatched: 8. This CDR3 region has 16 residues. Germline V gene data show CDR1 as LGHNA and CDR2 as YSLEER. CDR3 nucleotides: TGCGCCAGCAGCCCCCACGGACTAGCGGGAGTAGATGAGCAGTTCTTC. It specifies CASSPHGLAGVDEQFF.

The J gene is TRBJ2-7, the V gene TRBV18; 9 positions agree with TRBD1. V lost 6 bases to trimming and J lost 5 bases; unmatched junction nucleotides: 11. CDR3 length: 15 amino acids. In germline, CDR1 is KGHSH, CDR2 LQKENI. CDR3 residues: CASSPYRDREHEQYF. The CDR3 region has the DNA TGTGCCAGCTCCCCATACCGGGACAGGGAACACGAGCAGTACTTC.

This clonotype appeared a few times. The DNA for the CDR3 is TGTGCCAGCTCACCCAGGGAGGGCTACAACACTGAAGCTTTCTTT. The encoded protein is CASSPREGYNTEAFF. The rearrangement joins TRBV28 to TRBJ1-1; D may be TRBD1 (5 bases). The CDR3 contains 15 residues. V was clipped by 8 bases and J by 2 bases, with 18 bases between them. Looked up from germline, CDR1 is MDHEN and CDR2 is SYDVKM.

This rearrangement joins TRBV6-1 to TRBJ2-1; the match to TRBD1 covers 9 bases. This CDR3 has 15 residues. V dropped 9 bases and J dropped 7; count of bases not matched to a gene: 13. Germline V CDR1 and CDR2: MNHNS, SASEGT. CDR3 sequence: CASSDPGQGSNEQFF. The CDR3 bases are TGTGCCAGTTCAGATCCGGGACAGGGATCTAATGAGCAGTTCTTC.

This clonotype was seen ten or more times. The CDR3: CASSWGPSSYEQYF. DNA of the CDR3: TGCGCCAGCAGCTGGGGACCGTCGTCCTACGAGCAGTACTTC. This chain joins TRBV5-1 and TRBJ2-7, with D perhaps given as TRBD1 or TRBD2 (5 bases each). Trimming cost V 3 bases and J 1 base, with 11 bases left between them. Per germline, CDR1 SGHRS and CDR2 YFSETQ. CDR3 length: 14 residues.

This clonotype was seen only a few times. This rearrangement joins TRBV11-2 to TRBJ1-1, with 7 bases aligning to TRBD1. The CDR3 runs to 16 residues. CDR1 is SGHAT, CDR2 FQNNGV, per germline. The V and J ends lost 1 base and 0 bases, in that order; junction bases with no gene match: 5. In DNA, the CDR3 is TGTGCCAGCAGCTTAGTGACGGGACAGCTGAACACTGAAGCTTTCTTT. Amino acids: CASSLVTGQLNTEAFF.